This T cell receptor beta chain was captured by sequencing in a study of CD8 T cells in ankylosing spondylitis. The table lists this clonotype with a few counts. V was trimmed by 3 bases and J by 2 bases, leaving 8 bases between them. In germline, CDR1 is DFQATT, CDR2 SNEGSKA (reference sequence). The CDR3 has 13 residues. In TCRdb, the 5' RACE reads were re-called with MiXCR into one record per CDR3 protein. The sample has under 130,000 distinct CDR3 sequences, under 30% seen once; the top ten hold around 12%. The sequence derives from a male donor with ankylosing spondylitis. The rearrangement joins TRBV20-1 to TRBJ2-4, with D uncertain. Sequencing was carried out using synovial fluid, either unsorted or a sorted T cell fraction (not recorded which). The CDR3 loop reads CSASWPPKNIQYF. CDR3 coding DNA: TGCAGTGCTAGTTGGCCTCCCAAAAACATTCAGTACTTC.